This TCR beta chain was profiled in a study of response to subunit inactivated influenza vaccine (dated by TCRdb to the late 2010s). About the full investigation: The study used deep quantitative T cell receptor repertoire profiling to track responses to a trivalent subunit inactivated influenza vaccine. Overall results and qualifications from the work: The authors proposed that each seasonal influenza vaccination may bring in only a limited number of new T cells.

V ends up 4 bases short and J 6 bases short, with an unmatched junction base count of 7. The CDR1 and CDR2 encoded by the germline V gene are LGHNA and YSLEER. Counted from cysteine to phenylalanine, this CDR3 has 15 amino acids. Only the CDR3 region is kept as DNA, spanning 45 bases read in frame from base 1. The library relied on RT-PCR. Sequencing was carried out with an Illumina HiSeq 2500. Using fastp trimming at Q25 and MiXCR clonotype assembly, TCRdb reanalyzed the public sequencing data and kept in-frame beta chains. Records with the same CDR3 protein are collapsed into one entry carrying the most frequent genes and DNA. Counted in this sample were approximately 170,000 distinct CDR3 sequences; roughly 14% of them appeared once. 26% of the sample rests with the top ten. With regard to this clonotype: Its specific antigen is unknown. Base-call qualities are not available, and no considerably larger clone is one nucleotide away.

The receptor was isolated from a man aged 50 to 59 who received an inactivated influenza vaccine. Donor details come from another sample of the same person, matched by shared clones. The starting material was CD8+ T cells sorted from PBMCs, obtained about 5 days after vaccination. This chain joins TRBV4-3 to TRBJ2-1, with 9 central nucleotides matching TRBD2. The DNA sequence follows: TGCGCCAGCAGCCCCGGGACTAGCTTAGGCAATGAGCAGTTCTTC. Its translation is CASSPGTSLGNEQFF.